The 6 T cell receptor beta chains below all came from one sample that was sequenced in a study of T cells after yellow fever vaccination. MiXCR, applied by TCRdb to the 5' RACE reads, yields one record per CDR3 protein. The sample has about 300,000 distinct CDR3 sequences; 3% to 4.5% are singletons. Sequences were derived from PBMCs, sampled 5 days after the yellow fever booster vaccination. These TCRs come from a man younger than 35 who received the YFV17D yellow fever vaccine.

Turning to this clonotype: Being one base from a much bigger clone, this may be a read error. This chain uses TRBV7-3 with TRBJ2-2; 10 nucleotides match TRBD1. The CDR3 consists of 15 residues. From germline, CDR1 is SGHTA and CDR2 FQGTGA. CDR3 in DNA: TGTGCCAGCAGTTTTGGACAGGGGGGTACCGGGGTGCTGTTTTTT. This sequence encodes CASSFGQGGTGVLFF. The full variable domain, in which reference TRBV7-3 and TRBJ2-2 provide the parts outside the CDR3, is GAGVSQTPSNKVTEKGKYVELRCDPISGHTALYWYRQSLGQGPEFLIYFQGTGAADDSGLPNDRFFAVRPEGSVSTLKIQRTERGDSAVYLCASSFGQGGTGVLFFGEGSRLTVL.

This clonotype was observed at least ten times. This chain uses TRBV5-6 with TRBJ1-5; no definite D call. In germline, CDR1 is SGHDT, CDR2 YYEEEE. V lost 4 bases and J 7 bases, leaving 12 bases between the germline ends. The CDR3 covers 13 residues. The CDR3 loop reads CASSENLHQPQHF. The CDR3 nucleotides are TGTGCCAGCAGCGAAAACTTACACCAGCCCCAGCATTTT.

Many counts were recorded for this clonotype. The chain employs TRBV7-8 and TRBJ2-7, with D perhaps matching TRBD2 (8 bases). The germline V gene encodes CDR1 SGHVS and CDR2 FQNEAQ. V lost 5 bases and J 7 bases, leaving 15 bases between the germline ends. The CDR3 has 13 amino acids. The CDR3 DNA is TGTGCCAGCAGCCCGGGAGGGACAGCTGAGCAGTACGTC. Encoded protein: CASSPGGTAEQYV.

This clonotype has a handful of counts. In DNA, the CDR3 is TGTGCCATCAATCCCCCACACACAGGGGGCCTCTACGAGCAGTACGTC. It translates to CAINPPHTGGLYEQYV. This rearrangement joins TRBV10-3 to TRBJ2-7; 9 bases are a match to TRBD1. Germline V lookup: CDR1 ENHRY, CDR2 SYGVKD. Trimming took 7 bases from V and 3 from J; bases not matched to a gene: 13. The CDR3 totals 16 residues.

The sample holds many counts of this clonotype. The chain couples TRBV20-1 to TRBJ2-5; D might be TRBD2 (5 bases). The CDR3 contains 12 residues. From germline, CDR1 is DFQATT and CDR2 SNEGSKA (reference sequence). V lost 3 bases to trimming and J lost 1 base, with 6 bases between them. The DNA for the CDR3 is TGCAGTGCTAGGAGGGCCCAAGAGACCCAGTACTTC. Amino acids: CSARRAQETQYF.

This clonotype was found a few times. V is TRBV7-9 and J is TRBJ2-3; D unresolved. The germline V and J ends were trimmed by 5 bases and 1 base, with 16 bases remaining between them. The germline V gene encodes CDR1 SEHNR and CDR2 FQNEAQ (reference sequence). The CDR3 loop spans 16 amino acids. CDR3 region: CASSEFVDPGTDTQYF. The CDR3 coding sequence is TGTGCCAGCAGCGAGTTTGTGGATCCAGGCACAGATACGCAGTATTTT.